The next 27 T cell receptor beta chains were all read from a single sample in a study of T cells in women clearing cervical HPV infection (dated 2018 in TCRdb). Library prep was done by the immunoSEQ multiplex PCR assay. TCRdb limited this immuneACCESS table to in-frame rearrangements with V and J called. A share of clones is missing; checked studies link under half to unresolved V genes, and the rest is unexplained. The sample's table covers some 30,000 clones. The biggest ten clones account for approximately 7.5% of the sample. Sequenced material: blood buffy coat. These receptors were taken from a woman between 18 and 70 years old with a cervical HPV16 infection that either progressed to CIN3+ or cleared (not recorded which).

To note about this clone: The read finishes 3 residues shy of the CDR3 end, and the germline J gene is used to complete it. This chain joins TRBV7-2 and TRBJ2-2; TRBD1 might be the D (6 bases). Per germline, CDR1 SGHTA and CDR2 FQGNSA. The length of the CDR3 is 15 residues. CDR3 DNA, as far as it was read: TGTGCCAGCAGCCCGGACAGCACCTTCGCGTCACCG. Protein product: CASSPDSTFASP. The CDR3, in full, reads CASSPDSTFASPLFF.

Comments on this clone: The sequenced fragment ends 3 residues before the CDR3 boundary, so the rest is inferred from the germline J gene. The chain links TRBV7-3 to TRBJ2-1, with 12 bases aligning to TRBD2. This CDR3 has 16 residues. V was pared by 1 base and J by 6 bases, with 4 bases of the junction left unmatched. Germline assignment: CDR1 SGHTA and CDR2 FQGTGA. Incomplete CDR3 DNA: TGTGCCAGCAGCTTAAGCGCTAGCGGGGGGGCCAATGAG. Protein product: CASSLSASGGANE. The CDR3 reads in full as CASSLSASGGANEQFF.

With respect to this clone: A junction boundary mismatches the germline segment, possibly from a read error. The CDR3 end lies 3 residues beyond the end of the read and is filled in from the germline J gene. In the same sample, other DNA sequences code for this CDR3. V usage is TRBV20-1 and J usage is TRBJ1-3; TRBD1 is a possible D gene (5 bases). CDR1 DFQATT and CDR2 SNEGSKA come from the germline V gene (reference sequence). The CDR3 runs to 14 residues. The CDR3 bases that were read are TGCAGTGCTCTAAGGGACTTTGGTGGAAACACG. Translated: CSALRDFGGNT. In full, the CDR3 reads CSALRDFGGNTIYF.

On this clone itself: Coverage ceases 3 residues before the CDR3 finishes, and the germline J gene fills in the end. The genes are TRBV30 and TRBJ2-2; D is ambiguous. CDR3 length equals 14 residues. Looked up from germline, CDR1 is GTSNPN and CDR2 is SVGIG (reference sequence). CDR3 bases read: TGTGCCTGGAGTGTACGGTCAGGAAATGAAAAG. Its translation is CAWSVRSGNEK. The whole CDR3 protein reads CAWSVRSGNEKLFF.

Points on this clone: The CDR3 end falls 3 residues outside the read, so it is completed with the germline J gene. This rearrangement joins TRBV29-1 to TRBJ2-3, with D tentatively TRBD1 (5 bases). Trimming shortened V by 3 bases and J by 6 bases, and 16 bases separated the two germline ends. The CDR3 length is 14 residues. Germline V gene lookup returns CDR1 SQVTM and CDR2 ANQGSEA. Incomplete CDR3 DNA: TGCAGCGTTGACGCCGACACTGGGGCGGATACG. Translated: CSVDADTGADT. The whole CDR3 protein is CSVDADTGADTQYF.

For this clone: The sequenced fragment ends 3 residues before the CDR3 boundary, so the rest is inferred from the germline J gene. The chain carries TRBV19 and TRBJ2-1, with 11 bases identical to TRBD1. V trimming: 6 bases; J trimming: 6 bases; junction bases outside the gene matches: 10. This CDR3 spans 16 amino acids. Germline V CDR1 and CDR2: LNHDA, SQIVND (reference sequence). The part of the CDR3 DNA that was read is TGTGCCAGTAGCCCCCGGACAGGGGGCAGGGGCAATGAG. Its protein product is CASSPRTGGRGNE. The entire CDR3 sequence reads CASSPRTGGRGNEQFF. The whole variable domain, remainder taken from reference TRBV19 and TRBJ2-1, is DGGITQSPKYLFRKEGQNVTLSCEQNLNHDAMYWYRQDPGQGLRLIYYSQIVNDFQKGDIAEGYSVSREKKESFPLTVTSAQKNPTAFYLCASSPRTGGRGNEQFFGPGTRLTVL.

The part of the CDR3 DNA that was read is TGTGCCTGGGGACTAGCGGGGGGATCGGGTACG. Protein product: CAWGLAGGSGT. In full, the CDR3 is CAWGLAGGSGTQYF. The V and J genes are TRBV30 and TRBJ2-3, with 14 bases matching TRBD2. The read comes to an end 3 residues before the CDR3 does, leaving the germline J gene to fill in the end. The CDR3 spans 14 residues. Germline lookup yields CDR1 GTSNPN and CDR2 SVGIG (reference sequence). Losses at the gene ends were 5 bases for V and 8 bases for J; bases not matched to a gene: 6.

Worth noting for this clone: A read error may produce the germline difference seen at one junction end. The read falls 3 residues short of the CDR3 end, and the missing part is taken from the germline J gene. The sample contains more than one DNA sequence encoding this CDR3. The chain combines TRBV5-6 with TRBJ1-2, with 7 nucleotides matching TRBD1. CDR1 SGHDT and CDR2 YYEEEE come from the germline V gene. The CDR3 spans 12 residues. CDR3 DNA, as far as it was read: TGTGCCAGCAGCCCCGACAGGGATGGA. Its translation is CASSPDRDG. The full CDR3 protein is CASSPDRDGYTF.

With regard to this clone: Sequencing ends 3 residues short of the CDR3 end; the germline J gene provides the rest. This chain joins TRBV7-3 and TRBJ2-4; weak D call: TRBD1 (5 bases). V lost 3 bases and J 9 bases, leaving 12 bases between the germline ends. CDR1 is SGHTA and CDR2 is FQGTGA in the germline V gene. This CDR3 comprises 13 residues. The CDR3 DNA, read in part, is TGTGCCAGCAGCTTGGGCGACAGTAGCATT. Protein sequence: CASSLGDSSI. The entire CDR3 reads CASSLGDSSIQYF.

Note on this clone: The read comes to an end 3 residues before the CDR3 does, leaving the germline J gene to fill in the end. This chain connects TRBV12-3 or TRBV12-4 to TRBJ2-7; 7 bases align to TRBD1. The CDR3 consists of 17 residues. Trimming took 5 bases from V and 0 from J; bases not matched to a gene: 13. CDR3 DNA (partial): TGTGCCAGCAGTGGGACCGCAGGACAGGAGCACTCCTACGAG. It specifies CASSGTAGQEHSYE. The entire CDR3 protein reads CASSGTAGQEHSYEQYF.

In regard to this clone: The CDR3 extends 3 residues past the end of the read, so its final part is completed from the germline J gene. The chain combines TRBV7-2 with TRBJ2-4; TRBD2 aligns across 8 bases. This CDR3 is built from 15 residues. Germline V CDR1 and CDR2: SGHTA, FQGNSA. The CDR3 DNA, read in part, is TGTGCCAGCAGCTTATCCCGGGGGGGTTATCAGCCT. This sequence encodes CASSLSRGGYQP. The entire CDR3 is CASSLSRGGYQPQYF.

Notes on this clone: The CDR3 end is not reached by the read, which stops 3 residues before it; the germline J gene fills it in. V usage is TRBV2 and J usage is TRBJ2-1; 8 nucleotides agree with TRBD2. Germline loops: CDR1 SNHLY, CDR2 FYNNEI. V lost 6 bases, J lost 4 bases, and 5 bases stayed unmatched. This CDR3 has 14 residues. The sequenced part of the CDR3 DNA is TGTGCCAGCAGAGGACTAGCCACGTACAATGAG. As protein: CASRGLATYNE. The entire CDR3 is CASRGLATYNEQFF.

A note on this clone: The read is 3 residues too short to cover the CDR3 end, so that end is filled in from the germline J gene. The chain couples TRBV20-1 to TRBJ1-5; TRBD1 matches 8 bases. The CDR3 length is 14 residues. V dropped 6 bases and J dropped 5; count of bases not matched to a gene: 9. Germline V lookup: CDR1 DFQATT, CDR2 SNEGSKA (reference sequence). CDR3 loop: CSAGGQGVYQPQHF. The sequenced CDR3 bases are TGCAGTGCGGGCGGACAGGGCGTCTATCAGCCC.

In the case of this clone: Read sequence stops 3 residues before the CDR3 end, and the germline J gene provides the missing end. The rearrangement joins TRBV19 to TRBJ1-5; no clear D gene. Trimming took off 2 bases at V and 0 bases at J, with 8 bases between the two ends. CDR1 is LNHDA, CDR2 SQIVND, per germline (reference sequence). This CDR3 has 15 residues. This chain's CDR3 is CASSITEYSNQPQHF. CDR3 DNA, as far as it was read: TGTGCCAGTAGTATAACAGAATATAGCAATCAGCCC.

Note on this clone: The DNA ends 3 residues before the CDR3 does, and the rest of the CDR3 is filled in from the germline J gene. The chain joins TRBV5-1 to TRBJ2-3, with TRBD1 as a possible D gene (6 bases). Germline CDR1 is SGHRS and CDR2 is YFSETQ. The CDR3 consists of 14 residues. Trimming took off 4 bases at V and 0 bases at J, with 9 bases between the two ends. CDR3 DNA (partial): TGCGCCAGCAGCGGAACAGGGAGCACAGATACG. Translation: CASSGTGSTDT. The entire CDR3 sequence reads CASSGTGSTDTQYF. The variable domain in full, completed from reference TRBV5-1 and TRBJ2-3, reads KAGVTQTPRYLIKTRGQQVTLSCSPISGHRSVSWYQQTPGQGLQFLFEYFSETQRNKGNFPGRFSGRQFSNSRSEMNVSTLELGDSALYLCASSGTGSTDTQYFGPGTRLTVL.

A remark on this clone: From the germline J gene comes the end of the CDR3, since the read stops 3 residues before it. V is TRBV5-1 and J is TRBJ2-1; 9 nucleotides agree with TRBD2. Unmatched junction bases numbered 6, after V lost 0 bases and J lost 2 bases. The CDR3 is made up of 17 amino acids. Germline CDR1 reads SGHRS; CDR2 reads YFSETQ. CDR3 bases read: TGCGCCAGCAGCTTGGCTACGGGCGGGGGGGCCTACAATGAG. As protein: CASSLATGGGAYNE. In full, the CDR3 is CASSLATGGGAYNEQFF.

To note about this clone: The CDR3 is cut off 3 residues early in the read; its end comes from the germline J gene. The V and J genes are TRBV5-1 and TRBJ2-5; TRBD2 agrees at 8 bases. After removal of 1 base from V and 5 bases from J, the junction contained 10 bases not matched to a gene. CDR1 and CDR2 from the germline V gene are SGHRS and YFSETQ. This CDR3 region has 16 residues. Partial CDR3 DNA: TGCGCCAGCAGCTTGACGGGGGGGGGATTCATGGAGACC. The encoded protein is CASSLTGGGFMET. The entire CDR3 protein is CASSLTGGGFMETQYF.

Note on this clone: The read ends 3 residues shy of where the CDR3 ends; the end is completed using the germline J gene. The chain has TRBV20-1 and TRBJ2-7; 14 nucleotides match TRBD2. CDR1 is DFQATT, CDR2 SNEGSKA, per germline (reference sequence). The CDR3 spans 17 residues. Trimming at V came to 0 bases and at J to 6 bases, leaving 10 bases not matched to a gene. CDR3 bases read: TGCAGTGCTAGAGATCCCAAGACTAGCGGGAGGGAAAGCGAG. As protein: CSARDPKTSGRESE. The full CDR3 protein is CSARDPKTSGRESEQYF.

Of note for this clone: The read is 3 residues too short to cover the CDR3 end, so that end is filled in from the germline J gene. The rearrangement uses TRBV6-1 and TRBJ2-2, with 9 bases lining up with TRBD1. The CDR3 covers 18 residues. CDR1 and CDR2 from the germline V gene are MNHNS and SASEGT. CDR3 sequence reads: CASSEWGQGYGENEKLFF. The CDR3 DNA, read in part, is TGTGCCAGCAGTGAATGGGGACAGGGCTACGGCGAGAATGAAAAG.

As regards this clone: With the read ending 3 residues before the CDR3 end, the germline J gene is used to fill in that end. This chain connects TRBV2 to TRBJ2-7; 10 bases match TRBD1. CDR3 size: 11 residues. With V trimmed by 11 bases and J by 4 bases, 2 bases remained unmatched. The germline V gene encodes CDR1 SNHLY and CDR2 FYNNEI. CDR3 bases read: TGTGCCGGGGGACAGGGGTACGAG. This translates into CAGGQGYE. The full CDR3 protein is CAGGQGYEQYF.

Regarding this clone: The CDR3 end is not reached by the read, which stops 3 residues before it; the germline J gene fills it in. The J gene is TRBJ2-6, the V gene TRBV18; D unresolved. CDR1 and CDR2 from the germline V gene are KGHSH and LQKENI. Trimming removed 3 bases from V and 0 bases from J, with 9 bases in between. CDR3 length: 16 amino acids. The CDR3 loop reads CASSPVEISGANVLTF. The CDR3 DNA, read in part, is TGTGCCAGCTCACCCGTAGAGATCTCTGGGGCCAACGTC.

With respect to this clone: The read halts 3 residues ahead of the CDR3 end, with the missing end drawn from the germline J gene. The chain couples TRBV2 to TRBJ2-1; 9 bases are shared with TRBD2. Germline V gene sequence: CDR1 SNHLY, CDR2 FYNNEI. The CDR3 has 15 residues. Unmatched junction bases numbered 7, after V lost 5 bases and J lost 5 bases. CDR3 in amino acids: CASSFLAGANNEQFF. The covered CDR3 bases are TGTGCCAGCAGTTTCTTAGCGGGGGCGAACAATGAG.

Notes on this clone: The read is 3 residues too short to cover the CDR3 end, so that end is filled in from the germline J gene. The chain combines TRBV10-2 with TRBJ2-7; D is unresolved. The CDR3 has 15 residues. Germline V gene data show CDR1 as WSHSY and CDR2 as SAAADI. The germline V and J ends were trimmed by 7 bases and 0 bases, with 16 bases remaining between them. The covered CDR3 bases are TGCGCCAGCAAACTTGACTTACAAAGCTCCTACGAG. Translating it yields CASKLDLQSSYE. In full, the CDR3 reads CASKLDLQSSYEQYF.

For this clone: The sequenced fragment ends 3 residues before the CDR3 boundary, so the rest is inferred from the germline J gene. The genes are TRBV19 and TRBJ2-4, with D perhaps TRBD1 or TRBD2 (5 bases each). Germline V lookup: CDR1 LNHDA, CDR2 SQIVND (reference sequence). V was clipped by 3 bases and J by 2 bases, with 11 bases between them. The CDR3 length is 15 residues. CDR3 sequence: CASSIMRGSKNIQYF. The sequenced CDR3 bases are TGTGCCAGTAGTATTATGAGGGGCTCCAAAAACATT.

As regards this clone: The CDR3 goes on 3 residues after the read ends, and that part is filled in from the germline J gene. The chain combines TRBV19 with TRBJ1-6; D may be TRBD1 (6 bases). Trimming took off 3 bases at V and 5 bases at J, with 14 bases between the two ends. Germline CDR1 is LNHDA and CDR2 is SQIVND (reference sequence). The CDR3 spans 16 residues. CDR3: CASSMDWGPNNSPLHF. CDR3 DNA, as far as it was read: TGTGCCAGTAGTATGGATTGGGGGCCAAATAATTCACCC.

In the case of this clone: With the read ending 3 residues before the CDR3 end, the germline J gene is used to fill in that end. The chain has TRBV2 and TRBJ1-5, with no clear D. CDR1 SNHLY and CDR2 FYNNEI come from the germline V gene. This CDR3 comprises 13 residues. Trimming left V 3 bases short and J 6 bases short, with 9 bases between. Incomplete CDR3 DNA: TGTGCCAGCAGTGAGCGGGGAGGTCAGCCC. Translating it yields CASSERGGQP. The full CDR3 is CASSERGGQPQHF.

As to this clone: The CDR3 end lies 3 residues beyond the end of the read and is filled in from the germline J gene. The genes are TRBV5-1 and TRBJ2-7; D is perhaps TRBD1 (6 bases). Trimming took 0 bases from V and 0 from J, leaving 16 bases between them. Germline V gene sequence: CDR1 SGHRS, CDR2 YFSETQ. The CDR3 has 17 amino acids. The DNA read from the CDR3 is TGCGCCAGCAGCTTGGGATTTAACGGACAGTCCTCCTACGAG. As protein: CASSLGFNGQSSYE. The entire CDR3 sequence reads CASSLGFNGQSSYEQYF.